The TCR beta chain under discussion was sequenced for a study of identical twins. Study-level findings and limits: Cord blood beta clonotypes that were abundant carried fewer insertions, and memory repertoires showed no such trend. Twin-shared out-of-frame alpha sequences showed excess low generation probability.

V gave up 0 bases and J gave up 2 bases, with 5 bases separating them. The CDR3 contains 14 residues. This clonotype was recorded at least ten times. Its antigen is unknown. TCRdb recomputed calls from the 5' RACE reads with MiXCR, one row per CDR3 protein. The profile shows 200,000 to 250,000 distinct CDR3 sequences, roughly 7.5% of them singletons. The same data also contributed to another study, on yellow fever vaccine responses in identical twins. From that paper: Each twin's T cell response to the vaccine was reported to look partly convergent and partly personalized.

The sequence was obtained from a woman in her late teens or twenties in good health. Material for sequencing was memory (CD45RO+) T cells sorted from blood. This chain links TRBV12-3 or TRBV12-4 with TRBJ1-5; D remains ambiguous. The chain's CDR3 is CASSLAGGNQPQHF. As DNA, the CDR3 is TGTGCCAGCAGTTTAGCAGGCGGCAATCAGCCCCAGCATTTT.